What follows is one T cell receptor (beta chain) and its context. This clone was recorded a few times. The antigen this receptor binds is unknown. One base away there is no much larger clone; base qualities are not given. This record comes from a study of shared clonotypes between healthy human individuals (dated by TCRdb to the early 2020s). At the level of the whole study: The cohort included three men and a couple of women between 18 and 49 years of age. Per donor, three plates each were used for CD4 naive and CD4 memory, two for CD8 naive, and one for CD8 memory. To estimate repertoire size and how much clonotype sharing occurs between individuals, the study deeply sequenced the blood TCR repertoires of several healthy adults. Different laboratories and diverse techniques were used to prepare libraries and sequence TCR repertoires, to increase sequencing depth and limit assay-specific biases. Per donor, leukapheresis produced somewhere between about 0.8 and 9 billion PBMCs. What the authors observed across the whole study: Naive subsets generally had larger estimated clonotype richness than memory subsets. Based on pairwise subsampling, the degree of clonotype sharing among donors was expected to be affected by sequencing depth. Compared with non-shared clonotypes, clonotypes shared by all four sorted-subset donors had higher generation probabilities. Across several donors, about 5.2% of naive CD4, approximately 3.6% of naive CD8, under 2.5% of memory CD4, and about 0.44% of memory CD8 clonotypes were shared. Rarefaction of sorted-subset datasets indicated incomplete sequencing despite the large sequencing depth. Because the study included a small number of donors, the genetic and exposure-history diversity represented was limited. Only blood was sampled, and tissue TCR repertoires likely differ from those in blood.

Donors were healthy HIV-negative adults with no recently reported acute infections or vaccinations. Every donor was a Caucasian adult living in Nashville, Tennessee, USA. CD4+ T cells were enriched by magnetic negative selection, after which naive cells were positively selected on CD45RA and the negative fraction was taken as the memory subset. After blood collection by leukapheresis, PBMCs were isolated using Ficoll-Histopaque density gradient centrifugation and then cryopreserved in the vapor phase of liquid nitrogen. Purity and quantity of every magnetically sorted T cell population were checked by analytical flow cytometry. Each sorted fraction had its genomic DNA isolated and then quantified by UV absorbance on a Nanodrop 2000c. CDR1 SGHTA and CDR2 FQGNSA were looked up in the germline V gene. The CDR3, cysteine through phenylalanine, is 17 amino acids long. Left in the record is the CDR3 DNA by itself, 51 bases read in frame from the first base. The junction shows trimming of 5 bases on V and 4 bases on J, and the gene matches do not reach 12 bases of it.

Using the deep immunoSEQ assay, TCR CDR3 regions were amplified from genomic DNA by multiplex PCR. Extracted genomic DNA from each cell subset was spread evenly across all wells of several immunoSEQ 96-well plates, with each plate serving as a replicate. For sorted subsets, 200 to 250 ng of genomic DNA, equivalent to 25,000 to 35,000 T cell genomes, went into each replicate PCR. Purified libraries were quantified with a Qubit 3.0 fluorometer, sized on a Bioanalyzer 2100, and re-quantified with the KAPA Library Quantification kit. Each immunoSEQ 96-well plate was sequenced on its own single-read 150-cycle Illumina NextSeq 550 flow cell. The original methods were these. Because the immunoSEQ output held only junctional sequences and lacked quality scores, the filtering could not match the filtering applied to full-length reads. Sequences were annotated with PyIR, a Python wrapper for IgBLAST v1.9, and V/J genes and CDR3 were assigned using IMGT germline references. Reads with weak V/J assignments (E-value above 1e-6), missing CDR3, stop codons, out-of-frame junctions, or ambiguous translated residues were removed. V3J clonotypes were defined as sequences sharing the same inferred V gene, J gene, and CDR3 amino acid sequence. The percentage overlap between two repertoires was calculated by dividing the number of shared unique clonotypes by the size of the smaller repertoire. Three approaches were used to assess repertoire richness: RTK rarefaction, the Chao1 estimator, and Recon v2.1 estimates of unobserved clonotypes. OLGA was used to compute generation probabilities for all TCRbeta clonotypes that the gDNA method yielded from a handful of donors. TCRdb took over this immuneACCESS table, retaining in-frame rearrangements with V and J assigned. Such tables are incomplete; in checked studies, under half of the missing clones stem from an unresolved V gene, and the remainder is unexplained. Clonal size and the V and J genes are those of that table, whereas D and trimming came from the DNA. The sample table holds around 750,000 clones, of which about 74% were seen once. The ten largest clones represent approximately 1.8% of the sample.

The chain is encoded by TRBV7-2 joined to TRBJ2-3, and 10 junctional nucleotides match TRBD2. This receptor was obtained from a young woman in good health. Sequencing was performed on memory CD4+ T cells sorted from blood. The cell subset or site label corresponds to: CD45RA-negative fraction. The DNA sequence reads TGTGCCAGCAGCCGTATCGGGGGCCTAGCGGGGGCAGATACGCAGTATTTT. The resulting protein is CASSRIGGLAGADTQYF.